This section outlines one T cell receptor beta chain sequence together with its context. What it binds is not known. The record originates from a study of cytomegalovirus exposure and HLA in healthy donors. General study findings and limits: It was found in a later analysis that first-cohort TCR clusters tended to co-occur in the roughly 120 validation repertoires. Most TCR sequences proved rare, with some public TCRs found in many donors.

The assay was immunoSEQ multiplex PCR, and TCRdb's table has in-frame clones only and misses some. This sample has 220,000 or so clones, with around nine tenths found just once. The specimen sequenced was PBMCs. The receptor comes from a woman aged 18-29 years in good health and CMV-seronegative.

The CDR3 DNA sequence: TGTGCCAGCAGTTACTCGACCAAGGGGTGGGATGAGCAGTTCTTC. This encodes CASSYSTKGWDEQFF. V gene TRBV6-5 combines with J gene TRBJ2-1, with a possible D match to TRBD1 (5 bases). The CDR3 length is 15 residues. With 0 bases removed from V and 8 bases from J, the gap between germline ends came to 14 bases. Germline assignment: CDR1 MNHEY and CDR2 SVGAGI.